This T cell receptor beta chain was observed in a study of blood T cell repertoires in COVID-19. Assay: immunoSEQ multiplex PCR; the TCRdb copy retains only in-frame clones and omits some. Of 170,000 or so clones in the sample, more than 70% were seen once. The V and J ends lost 5 bases and 6 bases, in that order; junction bases with no gene match: 0. CDR1 KGHDR and CDR2 SFDVKD come from the germline V gene. The CDR3 runs to 13 residues. This rearrangement joins TRBV24-1 to TRBJ1-4, with 9 bases lining up with TRBD1. Sequenced material: peripheral blood. The TCR was taken from a middle-aged man with active or convalescent COVID-19. This chain's CDR3 is CATSGTGDEKLFF. Written as DNA, the CDR3 is TGTGCCACCAGTGGGACAGGGGATGAAAAACTGTTTTTT.